This T cell receptor beta chain was profiled in a study of blood T cell repertoires in COVID-19. Across the study: The United States, Italy and Spain provided the acute and convalescent COVID-19 samples.

From germline, CDR1 is MRHNA and CDR2 SNTAGT. With V trimmed by 8 bases and J by 10 bases, 12 bases remained unmatched. The CDR3 is made up of 14 amino acids. Source study methods: For nucleated cells, counts were estimated from reference gene primer amplification. Sequencing was performed with immunoSEQ multiplex PCR; in TCRdb, only in-frame clones are kept and a portion is missing. The V and J calls and clone size were taken over from that table, and D and trimming were inferred from the DNA. The sample has about 55,000 clones, about 88% seen once. The rearrangement links TRBV6-4 to TRBJ2-1; 9 bases are a match to TRBD2. The sequencing sample was made of peripheral blood. The source of this sequence is a man between 60 and 70 years old with active COVID-19. The CDR3 reads CASRWAGGPGEQFF. DNA for the CDR3: TGTGCCAGCCGGTGGGCGGGAGGGCCTGGAGAGCAGTTCTTC.